This TCR beta chain was retrieved from a study of neurological immune-mediated disorders (dated by TCRdb to about 2019). Background for the entire study: Peripheral blood TCR-beta repertoires from patients with HTLV-I-associated myelopathy (HAM/TSP), patients with multiple sclerosis, and healthy controls were compared in the study using UMI-based sequencing. The approximately 110 TCR-beta libraries included longitudinal samples, technical triplicates and paired sorted CD4+ and CD8+ T-cell subsets alongside PBMC samples. The cohort included approximately 68 subjects: about 15 with HAM/TSP, approximately 34 with multiple sclerosis, and roughly 20 healthy controls.

Results and caveats for the whole study, not just this receptor: The highest TCR clonal expansion was observed in HAM/TSP patients, whereas the lowest was observed in MS patients, even when compared with healthy controls. Across subjects, expanded clones never shared an identical CDR3 amino acid sequence, which suggests that the TCR-beta repertoires in every group were private.

This clonotype has ten or more counts. Its antigen is unknown. Base qualities are not recorded, but no much larger clone differs from it by a single base. V lost 5 bases and J lost 6 bases, and the count of bases not matched to a germline gene is 11. CDR1 SGHVS and CDR2 FQNEAQ are derived from the germline V gene. The CDR3 spans 15 residues, from the cysteine through the phenylalanine. Only the CDR3 region is kept as DNA, spanning 45 bases read in frame from base 1. To synthesize cDNA, template-switch 5'RACE was performed with a primer carrying a 10-nucleotide random unique molecular identifier so that each TCR transcript was tagged. Every sequencing run covered 15-18 subjects and yielded more than 180 million TCR-beta sequences. Total RNA was extracted with the RNeasy kit. The KAPA Real-time Library Amplification kit was used to amplify TCR-beta VDJ regions with primers for the TCR constant region and the 5'RACE anchor. A first PCR added sample indexes and Illumina adaptors, and a second PCR then raised library yield. After Ampure bead purification, the roughly 650 bp TCR product was size-selected on a 2% E-gel SizeSelection system. Before pooling, library quality was checked on a Bioanalyzer, concentration was measured with Qubit, and libraries were quantified with the Kapa Library Quantification kit. Paired-end 2 x 150 bp sequencing of the libraries was performed on an Illumina HiSeq 2500. To increase sequence diversity, roughly 24-32% phiX was spiked into each library pool. As for how the authors treated the data: Quality-filtered reads were processed with the UMI-based MiGEC pipeline, and over 90% of raw TCR sequences were removed by the MiGEC pipeline during error correction. VDJ genes were aligned to IMGT germline references, and clonotypes were defined by unique CDR3 amino acid sequence plus V-J genes. Clonal expansion, Shannon diversity and CDR3 relatedness (CalcPairwiseDistances, ClusterSamples) were evaluated with VDJtools, and phylogenetic trees were built with CLCbio workbench. Using coefficient-of-variation modelling across technical triplicates, the study counted a clone as expanded if it had at least 8 unique UMIs. TCRdb trimmed the raw reads at Q25, called clones with MiXCR and kept productive beta chains. Merged by CDR3 protein, the rows form single entries marked with the most common genes and DNA. In this record, the V and J calls reflect TCRdb's handling and not the investigators' own analysis. In this sample the table shows under 80,000 distinct CDR3 sequences, roughly 9.9% of which occur a single time. The top ten clones comprise 1.7% of the sample.

The healthy controls were volunteers from blood banks in Maryland, USA. For unsorted PBMC libraries, 2 million PBMCs were used after storage in RNAlater at -80 degrees C until RNA extraction. PBMCs were separated from peripheral blood using Ficoll-Hypaque density gradient centrifugation and then cryopreserved in liquid nitrogen. The TCR originated in a man aged 50 to 59 in good health. The source material was PBMCs. This chain is built from TRBV7-8 and TRBJ2-3, and TRBD2 aligns with 7 junction nucleotides. At the DNA level, the sequence is TGTGCCAGCAGCCGGACTAGGAGAGATGTGGATACGCAGTATTTT. This translates into CASSRTRRDVDTQYF. With the portions outside the CDR3 filled from the reference TRBV7-8 and TRBJ2-3 genes, the complete variable region becomes GAGVSQSPRYKVAKRGQDVALRCDPISGHVSLFWYQQALGQGPEFLTYFQNEAQLDKSGLPSDRFFAERPEGSVSTLKIQRTQQEDSAVYLCASSRTRRDVDTQYFGPGTRLTVL.